These 16 T cell receptor beta chains were all obtained from the same sample, sequenced in a study of CD8+ T cells in alopecia areata. As for treatment: oral pan-JAK inhibitor, 5-10 mg twice daily. cDNA serving as the sequencing template came from extracted, reverse transcribed RNA. Here immunoSEQ multiplex PCR was the method, and the copy in TCRdb shows in-frame clones only, minus some. The repertoire holds some 150,000 clones, with about 59% as singletons. The material was CD8+ T cells sorted from blood, obtained at week 4, from a patient treated with tofacitinib. The receptors here all came from a human donor with alopecia areata.

The J gene is TRBJ2-6, the V gene TRBV6-5; TRBD1 matches 7 bases. Trimming took 4 bases from V and 3 from J; bases not matched to a gene: 3. The germline CDR1 and CDR2 sequences are MNHEY and SVGAGI. This CDR3 is built from 15 residues. For the CDR3, the DNA is TGTGCCAGCAGTTTCGGGACAGATGGGGCCAACGTCCTGACTTTC. Residues: CASSFGTDGANVLTF.

Note on this clone: The junction does not match germline at one end; this may be a read error. This chain links TRBV10-3 with TRBJ2-3; 9 bases agree with TRBD1. The length of the CDR3 is 16 residues. Germline V gene lookup returns CDR1 ENHRY and CDR2 SYGVKD. DNA of the CDR3: TGTGCCAGCAGTTACTCGCCGGACAGGGGAACAGATACGCAGTATTTT. Translated, it gives CASSYSPDRGTDTQYF.

This clone has just a few counts. This sequence joins TRBV7-9 and TRBJ2-3; the D is unclear. V lost 4 bases and J 1 base, leaving 9 bases between the germline ends. The CDR3 extends over 14 amino acids. In germline, CDR1 is SEHNR, CDR2 FQNEAQ (reference sequence). For the CDR3, the DNA is TGTGCCAGCAGCTACATTCGGGGCACAGATACGCAGTATTTT. This encodes CASSYIRGTDTQYF.

The chain couples TRBV30 to TRBJ2-1; TRBD2 matches at 8 bases. The CDR3 spans 13 residues. V dropped 4 bases and J dropped 6; count of bases not matched to a gene: 5. Germline V gene data show CDR1 as GTSNPN and CDR2 as SVGIG (reference sequence). CDR3 amino acids: CAWTGTRANEQFF. CDR3 bases: TGTGCCTGGACCGGGACTAGAGCCAATGAGCAGTTCTTC.

This rearrangement joins TRBV15 to TRBJ2-3; D gene ambiguous. Germline assignment: CDR1 LNHNV and CDR2 YYDKDF (reference sequence). V was pared by 1 base and J by 4 bases, with 9 bases between. The CDR3 is 14 amino acids. CDR3 region: CATSRVSSADTQYF. DNA for the CDR3: TGTGCCACCAGCAGAGTAAGCAGCGCAGATACGCAGTATTTT.

This clone was counted between two and nine times. The rearrangement uses TRBV4-1 and TRBJ2-3, with 12 bases fitting TRBD2. CDR1 is MGHRA and CDR2 is YSYEKL in the germline V gene. The CDR3 is 17 amino acids. Losses at the gene ends were 5 bases for V and 3 bases for J; bases not matched to a gene: 9. CDR3 in amino acids: CASSDHVTSGGTDTQYF. The CDR3 DNA reads as TGCGCCAGCAGCGACCACGTGACTAGCGGGGGTACAGATACGCAGTATTTT.

The sample holds a few counts of this clone. One end of the junction does not line up with germline, which may come from a read error. The V gene is TRBV5-4, the J gene TRBJ2-2, with 8 bases that match TRBD2. Germline V gene lookup returns CDR1 SGHNT and CDR2 YYREEE (reference sequence). CDR3 length: 18 amino acids. DNA of the CDR3: TGCGCCAGCAGCCAAGATCCCAGCGGGGGCGCGAACACCGGGGAGCTGTTTTTT. The encoded protein is CASSQDPSGGANTGELFF.

V is TRBV5-1 and J is TRBJ1-5, with D unclear. The CDR3 is 15 residues long. The germline V gene encodes CDR1 SGHRS and CDR2 YFSETQ. V was clipped by 1 base and J by 5 bases, with 13 bases between them. This CDR3 reads CASSLNPGSDQPQHF. The CDR3 bases are TGCGCCAGCAGCTTGAACCCGGGGAGCGATCAGCCCCAGCATTTT.

This sequence joins TRBV7-6 and TRBJ1-2, with D maybe TRBD1 (5 bases). Germline CDR1 reads SGHVS; CDR2 reads FNYEAQ. Trimming stripped 1 base from V and 6 bases from J, with 9 bases between. The CDR3 consists of 13 residues. This CDR3 is CASSLDGTHGYTF. DNA of the CDR3: TGTGCCAGCAGCTTAGATGGGACCCATGGCTACACCTTC.

A few counts support this clone. This chain links TRBV28 with TRBJ2-7; 13 bases match TRBD2. This CDR3 has 14 amino acids. Germline V CDR1 and CDR2: MDHEN, SYDVKM. V lost 8 bases to trimming and J lost 2 bases; unmatched junction nucleotides: 3. CDR3 sequence reads: CASHTSGGAYEQYF. The CDR3 DNA follows: TGTGCCAGCCACACTAGCGGGGGGGCCTACGAGCAGTACTTC.

The rearrangement links TRBV5-1 to TRBJ2-5; 8 bases are shared with TRBD2. The germline gives CDR1 SGHRS, CDR2 YFSETQ. V trimming: 1 base; J trimming: 1 base; junction bases outside the gene matches: 6. The CDR3 is made up of 16 amino acids. Written as DNA, the CDR3 is TGCGCCAGCAGCTTGTATACTAGCGGCGTCCAAGAGACCCAGTACTTC. Protein: CASSLYTSGVQETQYF.

This clone came up a few times. The chain is built from TRBV5-1 and TRBJ2-1; D uncertain. Trimming stripped 1 base from V and 10 bases from J, with 9 bases between. Germline V CDR1 and CDR2: SGHRS, YFSETQ. The CDR3 covers 12 residues. The CDR3 reads CASSLIGPEQFF. The CDR3 DNA follows: TGCGCCAGCAGCTTGATAGGACCCGAGCAGTTCTTC.

This clone occurred a few times. The V and J genes are TRBV5-1 and TRBJ2-4; tentatively, D is TRBD2 (5 bases). V shed 4 bases and J shed 8 bases, with 13 bases lying between them. The V gene's germline CDR1 is SGHRS and CDR2 YFSETQ. The CDR3 loop spans 13 amino acids. CDR3 DNA sequence: TGCGCCAGCAGCCTCACACTAGAGGACATTCAGTACTTC. Amino acid sequence: CASSLTLEDIQYF.

The V call is TRBV7-8, the J call TRBJ2-7; 10 nucleotides match TRBD2. V shed 5 bases and J 3 bases; nucleotides not matched to a gene: 4. This CDR3 comprises 14 residues. From germline, CDR1 is SGHVS and CDR2 FQNEAQ. The CDR3: CASSHLAGDYEQYF. In DNA, the CDR3 is TGTGCCAGCAGCCATCTAGCGGGGGACTACGAGCAGTACTTC.

Of note for this clone: This likely comes from a read error, as the CDR3 has no conserved phenylalanine or tryptophan at its end. This sequence joins TRBV5-6 and TRBJ1-1, with D perhaps matching TRBD1 (6 bases). Germline assignment: CDR1 SGHDT and CDR2 YYEEEE. The CDR3 sequence is 14 residues long. V lost 3 bases and J lost 3, with 12 bases in between. CDR3 nucleotide sequence: TGTGCCAGCAGCTCCGGACGGGGGCACACTGAAGCTTTCCTT. Translation gives CASSSGRGHTEAFL.

V gene TRBV30 combines with J gene TRBJ1-1; maybe TRBD1 (5 bases). The CDR3 extends over 13 amino acids. Germline lookup yields CDR1 GTSNPN and CDR2 SVGIG (reference sequence). The V and J ends lost 4 bases and 1 base respectively, with 10 bases between them. In DNA, the CDR3 is TGTGCCTGGAATCCGGGACGGAACACTGAAGCTTTCTTT. It is translated as CAWNPGRNTEAFF.